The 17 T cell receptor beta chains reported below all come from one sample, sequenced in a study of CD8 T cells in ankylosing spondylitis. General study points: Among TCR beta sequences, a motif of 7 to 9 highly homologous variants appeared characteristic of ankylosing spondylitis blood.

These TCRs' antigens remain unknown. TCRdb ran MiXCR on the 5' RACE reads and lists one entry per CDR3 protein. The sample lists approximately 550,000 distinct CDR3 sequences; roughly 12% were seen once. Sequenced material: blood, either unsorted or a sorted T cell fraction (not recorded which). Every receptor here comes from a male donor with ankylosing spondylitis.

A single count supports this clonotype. In nucleotides, the CDR3 is TGCAGTGCTAGGTCGTCTGGGGGCGAGCAGTTCTTC. Amino acids: CSARSSGGEQFF. The chain carries TRBV20-1 and TRBJ2-1; D is perhaps TRBD1 (6 bases). The V gene lost 3 bases and the J gene lost 10 bases, with 13 bases spanning the gap. Germline V gives CDR1 DFQATT, CDR2 SNEGSKA (reference sequence). This CDR3 is built from 12 residues.

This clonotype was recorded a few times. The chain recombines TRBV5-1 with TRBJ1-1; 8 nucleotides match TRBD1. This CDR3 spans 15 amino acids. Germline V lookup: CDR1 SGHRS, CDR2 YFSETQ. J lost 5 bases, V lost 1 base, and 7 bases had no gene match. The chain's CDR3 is CASSLRDRGTTEAFF. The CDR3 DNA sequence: TGCGCCAGCAGCTTGAGAGACAGGGGAACAACTGAAGCTTTCTTT.

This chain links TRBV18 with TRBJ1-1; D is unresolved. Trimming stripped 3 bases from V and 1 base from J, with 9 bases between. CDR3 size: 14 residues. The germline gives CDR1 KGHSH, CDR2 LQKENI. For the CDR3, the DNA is TGTGCCAGCTCACCGGGGAGTCCGAACACTGAAGCTTTCTTT. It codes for CASSPGSPNTEAFF.

This chain's CDR3 is CASSQGGAGGTDTQYF. The CDR3 DNA is TGTGCCAGCAGCCAAGGTGGGGCAGGGGGGACAGATACGCAGTATTTT. This chain connects TRBV4-2 to TRBJ2-3; D is possibly TRBD1 (7 bases). This CDR3 contains 16 residues. Trimming took 1 base from V and 3 from J, leaving 14 bases between them. In germline, CDR1 is LGHNA, CDR2 YNFKEQ.

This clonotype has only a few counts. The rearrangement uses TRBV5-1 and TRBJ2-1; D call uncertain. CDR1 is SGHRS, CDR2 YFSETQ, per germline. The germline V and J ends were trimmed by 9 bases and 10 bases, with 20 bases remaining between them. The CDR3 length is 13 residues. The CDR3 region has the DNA TGCGCCACTCAAAGGGCCGGCGTAAGGGAGCAGTTCTTC. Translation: CATQRAGVREQFF.

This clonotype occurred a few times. The CDR3 here is CATSDPSGGNTGELFF. In DNA, the CDR3 is TGTGCCACCAGTGATCCCTCGGGAGGGAACACCGGGGAGCTGTTTTTT. V gene TRBV24-1 combines with J gene TRBJ2-2, with TRBD2 matching 7 bases. This CDR3 region has 16 residues. V trimming: 3 bases; J trimming: 1 base; junction bases outside the gene matches: 4. Germline CDR1 reads KGHDR; CDR2 reads SFDVKD.

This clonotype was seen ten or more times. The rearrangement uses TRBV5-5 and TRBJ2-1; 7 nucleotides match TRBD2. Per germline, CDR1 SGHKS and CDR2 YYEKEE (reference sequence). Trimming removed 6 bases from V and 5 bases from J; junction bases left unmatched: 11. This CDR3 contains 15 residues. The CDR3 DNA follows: TGTGCCAGCACCCCTTTTTCGGCGGGAGACAATGAGCAGTTCTTC. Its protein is CASTPFSAGDNEQFF.

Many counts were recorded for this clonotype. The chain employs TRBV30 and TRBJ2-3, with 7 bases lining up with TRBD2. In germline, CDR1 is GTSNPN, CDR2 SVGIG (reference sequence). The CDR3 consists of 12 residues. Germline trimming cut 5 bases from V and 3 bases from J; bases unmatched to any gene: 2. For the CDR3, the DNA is TGTGCCTGGGTTAGCGGGACAGATACGCAGTATTTT. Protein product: CAWVSGTDTQYF.

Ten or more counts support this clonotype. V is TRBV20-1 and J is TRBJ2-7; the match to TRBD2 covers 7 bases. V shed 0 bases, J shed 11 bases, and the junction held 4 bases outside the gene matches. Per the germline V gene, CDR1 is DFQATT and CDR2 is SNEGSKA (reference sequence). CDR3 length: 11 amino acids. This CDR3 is CSARDLTSEYF. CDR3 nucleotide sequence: TGCAGTGCTAGAGATCTCACTAGCGAGTACTTC.

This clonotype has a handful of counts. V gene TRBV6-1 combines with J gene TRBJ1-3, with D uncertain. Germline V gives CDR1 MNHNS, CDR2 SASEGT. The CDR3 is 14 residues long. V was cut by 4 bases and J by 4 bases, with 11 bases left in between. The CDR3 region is CASSATRRGNTIYF. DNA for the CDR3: TGTGCCAGCAGTGCAACCCGGAGAGGAAACACCATATATTTT.

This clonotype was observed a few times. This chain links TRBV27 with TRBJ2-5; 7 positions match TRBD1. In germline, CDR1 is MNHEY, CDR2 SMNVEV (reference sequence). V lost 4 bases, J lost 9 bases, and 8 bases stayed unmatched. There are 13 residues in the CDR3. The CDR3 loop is CASSSNRGKAQYF. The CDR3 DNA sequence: TGTGCCAGCAGTTCAAACAGGGGAAAGGCCCAGTACTTC.

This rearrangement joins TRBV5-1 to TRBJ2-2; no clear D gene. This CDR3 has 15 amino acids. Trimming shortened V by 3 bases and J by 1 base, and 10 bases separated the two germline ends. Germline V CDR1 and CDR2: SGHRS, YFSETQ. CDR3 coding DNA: TGCGCCAGCAGCTCACTAATAGGGAACACCGGGGAGCTGTTTTTT. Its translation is CASSSLIGNTGELFF.

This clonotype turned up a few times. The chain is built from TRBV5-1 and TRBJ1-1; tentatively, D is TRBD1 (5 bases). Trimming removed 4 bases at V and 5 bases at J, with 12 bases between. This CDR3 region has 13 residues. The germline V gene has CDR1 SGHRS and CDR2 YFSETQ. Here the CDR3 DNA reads TGCGCCAGCAGCCCCCGGGGCCCAACTGAAGCTTTCTTT. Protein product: CASSPRGPTEAFF.

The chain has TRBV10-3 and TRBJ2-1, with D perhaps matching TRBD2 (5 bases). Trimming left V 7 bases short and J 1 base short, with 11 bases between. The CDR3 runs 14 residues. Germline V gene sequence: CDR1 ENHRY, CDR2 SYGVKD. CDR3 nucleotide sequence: TGTGCCATCAAGAGTGGGAGTTCCTACAATGAGCAGTTCTTC. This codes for CAIKSGSSYNEQFF.

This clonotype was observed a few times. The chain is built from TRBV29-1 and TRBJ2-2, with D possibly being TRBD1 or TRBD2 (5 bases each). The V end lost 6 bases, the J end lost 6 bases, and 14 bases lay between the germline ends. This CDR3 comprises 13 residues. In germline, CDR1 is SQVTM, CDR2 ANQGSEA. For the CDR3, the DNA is TGCAGCGTCGGTCAGGGAGACGCCGGGGAGCTGTTTTTT. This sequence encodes CSVGQGDAGELFF.

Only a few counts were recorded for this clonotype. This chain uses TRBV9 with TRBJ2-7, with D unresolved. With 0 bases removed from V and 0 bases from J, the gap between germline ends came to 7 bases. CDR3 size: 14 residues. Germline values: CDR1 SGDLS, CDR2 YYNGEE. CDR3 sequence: CASSVGSNSYEQYF. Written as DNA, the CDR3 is TGTGCCAGCAGCGTAGGGTCCAACTCCTACGAGCAGTACTTC.

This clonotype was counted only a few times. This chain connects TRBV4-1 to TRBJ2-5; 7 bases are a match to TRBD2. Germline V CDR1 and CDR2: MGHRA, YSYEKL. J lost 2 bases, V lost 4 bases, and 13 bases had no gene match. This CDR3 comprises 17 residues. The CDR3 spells CASSLRGGTIQQETQYF. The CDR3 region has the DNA TGCGCCAGCAGCCTAAGAGGCGGGACTATCCAACAAGAGACCCAGTACTTC.